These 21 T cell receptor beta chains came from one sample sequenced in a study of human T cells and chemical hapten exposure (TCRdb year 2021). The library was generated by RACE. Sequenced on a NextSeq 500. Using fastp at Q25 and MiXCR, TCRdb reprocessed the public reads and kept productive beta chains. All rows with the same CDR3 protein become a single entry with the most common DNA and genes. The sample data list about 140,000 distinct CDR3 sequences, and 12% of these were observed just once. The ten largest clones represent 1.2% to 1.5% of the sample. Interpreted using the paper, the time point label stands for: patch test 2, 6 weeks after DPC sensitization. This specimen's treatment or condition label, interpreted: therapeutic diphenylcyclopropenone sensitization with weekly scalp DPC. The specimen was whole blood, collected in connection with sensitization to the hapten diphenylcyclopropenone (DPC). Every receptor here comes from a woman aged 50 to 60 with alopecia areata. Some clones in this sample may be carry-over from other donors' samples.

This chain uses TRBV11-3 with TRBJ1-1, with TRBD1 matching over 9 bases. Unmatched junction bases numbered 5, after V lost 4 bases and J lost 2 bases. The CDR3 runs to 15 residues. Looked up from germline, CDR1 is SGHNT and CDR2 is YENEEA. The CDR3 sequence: CASSSGTGTNTEAFF. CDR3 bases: TGTGCCAGCAGCTCAGGGACAGGGACCAACACTGAAGCTTTCTTT.

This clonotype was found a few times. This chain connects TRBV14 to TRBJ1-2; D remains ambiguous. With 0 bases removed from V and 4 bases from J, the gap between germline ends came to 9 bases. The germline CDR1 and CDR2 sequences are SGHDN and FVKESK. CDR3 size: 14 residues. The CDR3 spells CASSQDPVPYGYTF. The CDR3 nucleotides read TGTGCCAGCAGCCAAGATCCGGTACCCTATGGCTACACCTTC.

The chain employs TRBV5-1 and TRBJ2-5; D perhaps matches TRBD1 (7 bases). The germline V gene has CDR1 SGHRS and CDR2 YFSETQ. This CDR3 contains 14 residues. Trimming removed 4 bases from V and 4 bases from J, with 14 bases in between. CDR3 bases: TGCGCCAGCAGCGCTCAGGGGGGCCTAGAGACCCAGTACTTC. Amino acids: CASSAQGGLETQYF. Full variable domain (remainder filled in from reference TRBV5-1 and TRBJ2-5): KAGVTQTPRYLIKTRGQQVTLSCSPISGHRSVSWYQQTPGQGLQFLFEYFSETQRNKGNFPGRFSGRQFSNSRSEMNVSTLELGDSALYLCASSAQGGLETQYFGPGTRLLVL.

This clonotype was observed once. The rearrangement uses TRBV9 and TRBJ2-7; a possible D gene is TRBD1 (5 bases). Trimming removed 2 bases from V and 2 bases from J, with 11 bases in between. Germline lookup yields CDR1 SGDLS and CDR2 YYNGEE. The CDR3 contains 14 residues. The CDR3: CASSVQGSTYEQYF. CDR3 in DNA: TGTGCCAGCAGCGTCCAGGGCAGTACCTACGAGCAGTACTTC.

In nucleotides, the CDR3 is TGCAGTGCTAGAGGCCAGACCTACAATGAGCAGTTCTTC. Its translation: CSARGQTYNEQFF. The J gene is TRBJ2-1, the V gene TRBV20-1; D call uncertain. The CDR3 runs 13 residues. Germline CDR1 reads DFQATT; CDR2 reads SNEGSKA (reference sequence). V was pared by 1 base and J by 2 bases, with 6 bases between.

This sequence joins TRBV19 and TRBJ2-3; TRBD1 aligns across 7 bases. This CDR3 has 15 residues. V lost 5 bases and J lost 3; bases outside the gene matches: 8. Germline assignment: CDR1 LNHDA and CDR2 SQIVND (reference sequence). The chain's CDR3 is CASSDAGTATDTQYF. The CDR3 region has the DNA TGTGCCAGTAGTGACGCCGGGACAGCAACAGATACGCAGTATTTT. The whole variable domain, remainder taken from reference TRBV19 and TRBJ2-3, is DGGITQSPKYLFRKEGQNVTLSCEQNLNHDAMYWYRQDPGQGLRLIYYSQIVNDFQKGDIAEGYSVSREKKESFPLTVTSAQKNPTAFYLCASSDAGTATDTQYFGPGTRLTVL.

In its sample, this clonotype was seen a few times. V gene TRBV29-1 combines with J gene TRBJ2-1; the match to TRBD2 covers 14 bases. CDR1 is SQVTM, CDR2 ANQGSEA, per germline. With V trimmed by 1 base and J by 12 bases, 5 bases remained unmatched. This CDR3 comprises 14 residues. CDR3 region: CSVEGGTSGSPQFF. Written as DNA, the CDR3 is TGCAGCGTTGAAGGAGGGACTAGCGGGAGCCCGCAGTTCTTC.

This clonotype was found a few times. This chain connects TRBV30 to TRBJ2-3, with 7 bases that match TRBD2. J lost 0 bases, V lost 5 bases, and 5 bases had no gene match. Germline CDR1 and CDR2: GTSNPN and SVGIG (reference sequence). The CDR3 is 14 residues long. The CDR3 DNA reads TGTGCCTGGGGGAGCGGGGCGAGCACAGATACGCAGTATTTT. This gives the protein CAWGSGASTDTQYF.

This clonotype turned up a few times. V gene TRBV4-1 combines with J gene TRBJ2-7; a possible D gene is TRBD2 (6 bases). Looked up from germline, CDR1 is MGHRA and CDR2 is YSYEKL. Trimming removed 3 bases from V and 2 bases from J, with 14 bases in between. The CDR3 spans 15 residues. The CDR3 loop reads CASSQGLLTPYEQYF. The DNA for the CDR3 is TGCGCCAGCAGCCAGGGACTTCTCACTCCCTACGAGCAGTACTTC.

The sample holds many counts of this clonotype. CDR3 amino acids: CAWSGSGGAFF. DNA for the CDR3: TGTGCCTGGAGCGGGTCAGGGGGCGCTTTCTTT. V is TRBV30 and J is TRBJ1-1; 8 bases line up with TRBD1. Trimming cost V 3 bases and J 11 bases; bases outside gene matches: 5. Germline values: CDR1 GTSNPN, CDR2 SVGIG (reference sequence). The CDR3 runs 11 residues.

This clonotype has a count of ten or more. CDR3 nucleotides: TGTGCCAGCAGTTACTCTACGATGAGTTCTACCTACGAGCAGTACTTC. Translation gives CASSYSTMSSTYEQYF. The chain is built from TRBV6-5 and TRBJ2-7; D is undetermined. The CDR3 contains 16 residues. Looked up from germline, CDR1 is MNHEY and CDR2 is SVGAGI. The V end lost 0 bases, the J end lost 2 bases, and 14 bases lay between the germline ends.

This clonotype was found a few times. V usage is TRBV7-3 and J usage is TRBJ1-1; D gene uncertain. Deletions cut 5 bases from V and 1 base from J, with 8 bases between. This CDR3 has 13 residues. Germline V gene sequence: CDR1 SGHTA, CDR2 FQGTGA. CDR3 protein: CASSLSKNTEAFF. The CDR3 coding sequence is TGTGCCAGCAGCCTTAGTAAGAACACTGAAGCTTTCTTT.

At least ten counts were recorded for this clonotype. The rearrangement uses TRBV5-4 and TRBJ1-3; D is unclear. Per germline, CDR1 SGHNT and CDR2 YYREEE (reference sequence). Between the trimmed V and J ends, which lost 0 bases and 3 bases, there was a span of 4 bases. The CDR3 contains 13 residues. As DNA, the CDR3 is TGTGCCAGCAGCTTGGAAAGTGGAAACACCATATATTTT. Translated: CASSLESGNTIYF.

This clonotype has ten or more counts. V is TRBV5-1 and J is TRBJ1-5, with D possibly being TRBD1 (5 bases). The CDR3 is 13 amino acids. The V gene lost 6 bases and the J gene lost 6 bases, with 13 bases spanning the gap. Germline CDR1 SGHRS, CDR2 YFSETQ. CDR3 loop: CASKNMGRQPQHF. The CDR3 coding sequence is TGCGCCAGCAAAAATATGGGGCGTCAGCCCCAGCATTTT.

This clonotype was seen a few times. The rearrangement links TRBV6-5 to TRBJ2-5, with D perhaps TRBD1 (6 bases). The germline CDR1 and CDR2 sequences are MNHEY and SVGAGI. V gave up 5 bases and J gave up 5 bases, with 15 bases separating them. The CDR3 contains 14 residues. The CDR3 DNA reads TGTGCCAGCAGTCAGGGGCGGAACGGGGAGACCCAGTACTTC. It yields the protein CASSQGRNGETQYF.

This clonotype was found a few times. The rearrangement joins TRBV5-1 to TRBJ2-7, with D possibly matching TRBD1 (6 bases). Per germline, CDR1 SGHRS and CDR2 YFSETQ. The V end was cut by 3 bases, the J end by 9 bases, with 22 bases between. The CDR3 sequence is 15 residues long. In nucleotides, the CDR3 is TGCGCCAGCAGCTCCAGGGGAGCCGACGTACGAGGGCAGTACTTC. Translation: CASSSRGADVRGQYF. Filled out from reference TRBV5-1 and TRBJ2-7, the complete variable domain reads KAGVTQTPRYLIKTRGQQVTLSCSPISGHRSVSWYQQTPGQGLQFLFEYFSETQRNKGNFPGRFSGRQFSNSRSEMNVSTLELGDSALYLCASSSRGADVRGQYFGPGTRLTVT.

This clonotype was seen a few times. The CDR3 DNA sequence: TGTGCCAGCAGCCAAGGGGCTGGGGTTGGTGAGCAGTTCTTC. Encoded protein: CASSQGAGVGEQFF. This chain connects TRBV3-1 to TRBJ2-1; D not resolved. The germline gives CDR1 LGHDT, CDR2 YNNKEL (reference sequence). This CDR3 is 14 amino acids long. V gave up 1 base and J gave up 9 bases, with 13 bases separating them.

The chain's CDR3 is CSVELGYAEAFF. CDR3 nucleotides: TGCAGCGTTGAATTGGGTTACGCTGAAGCTTTCTTT. V gene TRBV29-1 combines with J gene TRBJ1-1; D uncertain. This CDR3 has 12 amino acids. The germline V gene has CDR1 SQVTM and CDR2 ANQGSEA. V lost 2 bases to trimming and J lost 6 bases, with 10 bases between them.

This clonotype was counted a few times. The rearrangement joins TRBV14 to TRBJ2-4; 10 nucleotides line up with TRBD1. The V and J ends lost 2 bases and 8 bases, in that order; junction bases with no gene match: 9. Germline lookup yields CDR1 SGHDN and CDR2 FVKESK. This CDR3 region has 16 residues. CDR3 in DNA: TGTGCCAGCAGCCAACGACAGGGGGCTGGGTATGACATTCAGTACTTC. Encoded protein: CASSQRQGAGYDIQYF.

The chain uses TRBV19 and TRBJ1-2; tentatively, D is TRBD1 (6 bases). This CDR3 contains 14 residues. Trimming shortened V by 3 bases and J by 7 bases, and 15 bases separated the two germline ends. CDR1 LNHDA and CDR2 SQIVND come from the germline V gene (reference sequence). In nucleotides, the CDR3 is TGTGCCAGTAGTATGGGGGCAGGCGAGGGTGGCTACACCTTC. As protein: CASSMGAGEGGYTF. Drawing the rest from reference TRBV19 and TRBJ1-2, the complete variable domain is DGGITQSPKYLFRKEGQNVTLSCEQNLNHDAMYWYRQDPGQGLRLIYYSQIVNDFQKGDIAEGYSVSREKKESFPLTVTSAQKNPTAFYLCASSMGAGEGGYTFGSGTRLTVV.

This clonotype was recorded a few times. In nucleotides, the CDR3 is TGTGCCAGCAGCCCCACTCGACTAGCCGTTCCCCGTTACAATGAGCAGTTCTTC. This translates into CASSPTRLAVPRYNEQFF. The chain links TRBV12-3 or TRBV12-4 to TRBJ2-1; TRBD2 matches 7 bases. CDR3 length: 18 residues. Trimming removed 6 bases from V and 4 bases from J; junction bases left unmatched: 18.